The present TCR beta chain was sequenced within a study of T cells after yellow fever vaccination. TCR cDNA was made by 5'RACE template switching, adding a universal primer site and UMIs. One entry per CDR3 protein, called by TCRdb with MiXCR from the 5' RACE reads. Counted here are approximately 330,000 distinct CDR3 sequences, over 4% occurring once; the ten biggest clones make up roughly 24%. The V gene lost 5 bases and the J gene lost 0 bases, with 11 bases spanning the gap. The CDR3 is made up of 15 amino acids. CDR1 is SGHVS and CDR2 is FNYEAQ in the germline V gene. Study-level results: A large majority of primary-vaccination clones showed up again after the booster (roughly 95% CD4, almost 90% CD8). Abundant clonotypes (contaminants from the bulk population) could be present in FACS-sorted repertoires.

This clonotype has only a few counts. Its cognate antigen is unknown. V and J are TRBV7-6 and TRBJ1-5; D remains ambiguous. This receptor was obtained from a man between 18 and 29 years old who received the YFV17D yellow fever vaccine. Material: PBMCs, obtained 5 days after the yellow fever booster vaccination. The CDR3 sequence: CASSPPGYSNQPQHF. CDR3 nucleotides: TGTGCCAGCAGCCCTCCGGGTTATAGCAATCAGCCCCAGCATTTT.